The 4 T cell receptor beta chains given below trace back to one sample, sequenced in a study of blood T cell repertoires in COVID-19. The repertoire was sequenced with immunoSEQ multiplex PCR; TCRdb's copy has only in-frame clones and lacks some. Seen here are 160,000 or so clones, roughly 82% observed once, and the top ten hold 8.4%. The sequenced material came from peripheral blood. Receptors were obtained from a woman in her seventies with acute or convalescent COVID-19.

V is TRBV10-3 and J is TRBJ2-1; D not certain. The CDR3 runs 14 residues. Between the trimmed V and J ends, which lost 4 bases and 1 base, there was a span of 8 bases. Germline V gives CDR1 ENHRY, CDR2 SYGVKD. The CDR3 here is CAISGAVSYNEQFF. CDR3 in DNA: TGTGCCATCAGTGGAGCTGTTTCCTACAATGAGCAGTTCTTC.

This clone was counted a few times. This chain joins TRBV7-2 and TRBJ1-4, with D possibly TRBD1 on 5 matching bases. This CDR3 is 15 amino acids long. Per the germline V gene, CDR1 is SGHTA and CDR2 is FQGNSA. V gave up 1 base and J gave up 7 bases, with 13 bases separating them. CDR3 sequence (DNA): TGTGCCAGCAGCTTAGAAGGGCGGGGGGGTGAAAAACTGTTTTTT. It is translated as CASSLEGRGGEKLFF.

This chain uses TRBV6-5 with TRBJ2-7; 13 nucleotides line up with TRBD2. Germline values: CDR1 MNHEY, CDR2 SVGAGI. Trimming at V came to 6 bases and at J to 0 bases, leaving 2 bases not matched to a gene. The CDR3 consists of 15 residues. This chain's CDR3 is CASSGLAGVSYEQYF. The CDR3 nucleotides are TGTGCCAGCAGCGGACTAGCGGGGGTCTCCTACGAGCAGTACTTC.

The V gene is TRBV3-1 (or the pseudogene TRBV3-2), the J gene TRBJ2-5; maybe TRBD2 (5 bases). The V gene's germline CDR1 is LGHDT and CDR2 YNNKEL (reference sequence). This CDR3 is built from 15 residues. Trimming took off 4 bases at V and 5 bases at J, with 17 bases between the two ends. This chain's CDR3 is CASSLEVTSWETQYF. DNA of the CDR3: TGTGCCAGCAGCCTCGAGGTAACTAGTTGGGAGACCCAGTACTTC.